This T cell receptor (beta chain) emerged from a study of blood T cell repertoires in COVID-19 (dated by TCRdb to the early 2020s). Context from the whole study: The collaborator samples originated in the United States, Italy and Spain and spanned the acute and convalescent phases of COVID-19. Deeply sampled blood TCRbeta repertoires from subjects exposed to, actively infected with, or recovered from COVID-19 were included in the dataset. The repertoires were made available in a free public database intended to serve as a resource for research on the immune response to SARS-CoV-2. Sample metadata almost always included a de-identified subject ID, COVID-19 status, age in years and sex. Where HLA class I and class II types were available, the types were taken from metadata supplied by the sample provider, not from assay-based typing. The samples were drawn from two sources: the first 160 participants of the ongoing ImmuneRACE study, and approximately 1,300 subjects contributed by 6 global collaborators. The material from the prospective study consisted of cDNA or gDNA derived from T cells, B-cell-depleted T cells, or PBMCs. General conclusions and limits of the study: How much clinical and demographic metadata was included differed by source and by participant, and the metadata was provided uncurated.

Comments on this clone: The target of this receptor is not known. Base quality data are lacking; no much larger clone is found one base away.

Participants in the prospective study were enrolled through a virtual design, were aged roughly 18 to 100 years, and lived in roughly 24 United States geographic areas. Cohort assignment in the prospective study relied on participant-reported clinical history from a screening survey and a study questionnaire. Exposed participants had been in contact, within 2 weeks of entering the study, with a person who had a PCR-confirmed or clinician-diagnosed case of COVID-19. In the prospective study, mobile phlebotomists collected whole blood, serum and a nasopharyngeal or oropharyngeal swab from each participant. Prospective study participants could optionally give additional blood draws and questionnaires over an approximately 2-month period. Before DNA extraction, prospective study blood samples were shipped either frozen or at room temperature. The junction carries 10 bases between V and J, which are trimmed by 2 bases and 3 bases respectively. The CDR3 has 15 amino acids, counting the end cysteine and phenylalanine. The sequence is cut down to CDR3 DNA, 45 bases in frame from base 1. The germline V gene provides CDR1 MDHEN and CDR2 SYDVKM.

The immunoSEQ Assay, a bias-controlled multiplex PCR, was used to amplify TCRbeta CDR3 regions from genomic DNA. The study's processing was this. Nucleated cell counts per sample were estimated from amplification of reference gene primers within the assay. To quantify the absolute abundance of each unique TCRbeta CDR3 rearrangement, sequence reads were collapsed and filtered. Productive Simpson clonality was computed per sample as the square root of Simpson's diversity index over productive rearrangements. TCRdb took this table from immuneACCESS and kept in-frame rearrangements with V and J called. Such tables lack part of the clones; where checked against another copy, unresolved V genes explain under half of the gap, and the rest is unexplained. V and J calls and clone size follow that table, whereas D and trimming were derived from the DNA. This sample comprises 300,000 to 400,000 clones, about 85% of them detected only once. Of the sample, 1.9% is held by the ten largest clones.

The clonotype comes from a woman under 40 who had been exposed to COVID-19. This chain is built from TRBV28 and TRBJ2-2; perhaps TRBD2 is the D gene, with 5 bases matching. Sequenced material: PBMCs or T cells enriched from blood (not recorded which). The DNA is TGTGCCAGCAGTTTAGGAGGCAGGTACACCGGGGAGCTGTTTTTT. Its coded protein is CASSLGGRYTGELFF.